The 19 T cell receptor beta chains below all came from one sample that was sequenced in a study of blood T cell repertoires in COVID-19. Assay: immunoSEQ multiplex PCR; the TCRdb copy retains only in-frame clones and omits some. This sample has 75,000 to 95,000 clones, with around 67% found just once. Sequencing was performed on peripheral blood. The receptor source for this set is a man between 70 and 80 years old with COVID-19, enrolled during active disease.

V is TRBV28 and J is TRBJ2-1; D remains ambiguous. This CDR3 is 14 amino acids long. V gave up 2 bases and J gave up 3 bases, with 8 bases separating them. CDR1 is MDHEN, CDR2 SYDVKM, per germline. This chain's CDR3 is CASSLVEDYNEQFF. CDR3 sequence (DNA): TGTGCCAGCAGTTTAGTTGAGGACTACAATGAGCAGTTCTTC.

The chain employs TRBV24-1 and TRBJ2-3; a possible D gene is TRBD2 (5 bases). V was shortened by 4 bases and J by 7 bases, with 11 bases between the two germline ends. The CDR3 has 13 residues. Per germline, CDR1 KGHDR and CDR2 SFDVKD. CDR3 loop: CATSEEVGNTQYF. The CDR3, as DNA: TGTGCCACCAGTGAGGAAGTCGGGAATACGCAGTATTTT.

This chain joins TRBV20-1 and TRBJ2-7; TRBD1 is a possible D gene (6 bases). This CDR3 has 13 residues. The V gene lost 3 bases and the J gene lost 4 bases, with 13 bases spanning the gap. Germline CDR1 reads DFQATT; CDR2 reads SNEGSKA (reference sequence). For the CDR3, the DNA is TGCAGTGCTAGTGGGGGCCCGAGTTACGAGCAGTACTTC. It is translated as CSASGGPSYEQYF.

This clone was observed a handful of times. V usage is TRBV20-1 and J usage is TRBJ2-2; D remains unclear. V dropped 5 bases and J dropped 3 bases, with 4 bases sitting between them. The CDR3 length is 11 residues. Germline V gene lookup returns CDR1 DFQATT and CDR2 SNEGSKA (reference sequence). CDR3 sequence (DNA): TGCAGTGCTCGGTACACCGGGGAGCTGTTTTTT. It specifies CSARYTGELFF.

J is TRBJ1-6 and V is TRBV7-8; TRBD1 might be the D (5 bases). Germline CDR1 reads SGHVS; CDR2 reads FQNEAQ. The CDR3 runs 13 residues. The V gene lost 7 bases and the J gene lost 8 bases, with 12 bases spanning the gap. The CDR3 sequence is CASNPLRDSPLHF. Written as DNA, the CDR3 is TGTGCCAGCAACCCACTCAGGGATTCACCCCTCCACTTT.

This chain connects TRBV10-3 to TRBJ2-1; 9 bases map to TRBD1. The CDR3 contains 15 residues. Germline V gives CDR1 ENHRY, CDR2 SYGVKD. Trimming cost V 10 bases and J 2 bases; bases outside gene matches: 9. The CDR3 is CATEVTGGPYNEQFF. CDR3 in DNA: TGTGCCACCGAGGTCACAGGGGGCCCCTACAATGAGCAGTTCTTC.

This clone was seen a handful of times. This chain uses TRBV18 with TRBJ1-3; D is undetermined. Germline CDR1 KGHSH, CDR2 LQKENI. The V end lost 6 bases, the J end lost 2 bases, and 5 bases lay between the germline ends. The CDR3 loop spans 12 amino acids. CDR3: CASSRAGNTIYF. For the CDR3, the DNA is TGTGCCAGCTCGAGGGCTGGAAACACCATATATTTT. Full variable domain (remainder filled in from reference TRBV18 and TRBJ1-3): NAGVMQNPRHLVRRRGQEARLRCSPMKGHSHVYWYRQLPEEGLKFMVYLQKENIIDESGMPKERFSAEFPKEGPSILRIQQVVRGDSAAYFCASSRAGNTIYFGEGSWLTVV.

The count of this clone is one. The V and J genes are TRBV6-2 or TRBV6-3 and TRBJ2-5; D call uncertain. Germline CDR1 MNHEY, CDR2 SVGEGT. The V gene lost 2 bases and the J gene lost 5 bases, with 12 bases spanning the gap. The CDR3 sequence is 14 residues long. CDR3 sequence: CASSYRSLMETQYF. CDR3 DNA sequence: TGTGCCAGCAGTTACCGGAGTTTAATGGAGACCCAGTACTTC.

The V gene is TRBV4-1, the J gene TRBJ2-1; 9 bases line up with TRBD1. CDR1 is MGHRA, CDR2 YSYEKL, per germline. Trimming removed 0 bases from V and 7 bases from J; junction bases left unmatched: 10. This CDR3 has 17 residues. CDR3 residues: CASSQDKGTGLWNEQFF. In DNA, the CDR3 is TGCGCCAGCAGCCAAGATAAGGGGACAGGGTTGTGGAATGAGCAGTTCTTC.

This sequence joins TRBV28 and TRBJ2-5; 7 bases are shared with TRBD1. Germline values: CDR1 MDHEN, CDR2 SYDVKM. V lost 3 bases, J lost 2 bases, and 9 bases stayed unmatched. CDR3 length equals 16 residues. The CDR3 DNA sequence: TGTGCCAGCAGTTTTTCACACAGGGGAGCACAAGAGACCCAGTACTTC. Residues: CASSFSHRGAQETQYF.

The rearrangement joins TRBV7-2 to TRBJ2-5; no definite D call. The length of the CDR3 is 13 residues. Trimming stripped 5 bases from V and 0 bases from J, with 7 bases between. Germline V CDR1 and CDR2: SGHTA, FQGNSA. In nucleotides, the CDR3 is TGTGCCAGCAGCCCCAACAACCAAGAGACCCAGTACTTC. This codes for CASSPNNQETQYF.

The genes are TRBV15 and TRBJ2-7; possibly TRBD2 for D (6 bases). Trimming took 4 bases from V and 6 from J, leaving 16 bases between them. Looked up from germline, CDR1 is LNHNV and CDR2 is YYDKDF (reference sequence). This CDR3 has 14 amino acids. CDR3 sequence: CATSTKTRTSEQYF. In DNA form, the CDR3 reads TGTGCCACCAGCACAAAGACTAGAACATCCGAGCAGTACTTC.

This clone is a singleton in its sample. The chain couples TRBV5-4 to TRBJ1-4; 9 bases line up with TRBD1. Germline CDR1 reads SGHNT; CDR2 reads YYREEE (reference sequence). V shed 1 base, J shed 7 bases, and the junction held 11 bases outside the gene matches. CDR3 length equals 17 residues. The DNA for the CDR3 is TGTGCCAGCAGCTTGAAGGGAACAGGGGGCGGCGGTGAAAAACTGTTTTTT. Its protein product is CASSLKGTGGGGEKLFF.

The rearrangement links TRBV15 to TRBJ1-1; 8 nucleotides align to TRBD1. This CDR3 is 16 amino acids long. Germline values: CDR1 LNHNV, CDR2 YYDKDF (reference sequence). The V segment lost 4 bases and the J segment 1 base; nucleotides outside the gene matches: 8. CDR3 amino acids: CATSTFNTGGNTEAFF. The CDR3 region has the DNA TGTGCCACCAGCACCTTTAATACAGGGGGGAACACTGAAGCTTTCTTT. The entire variable domain, with the rest obtained from reference TRBV15 and TRBJ1-1, is as follows: DAMVIQNPRYQVTQFGKPVTLSCSQTLNHNVMYWYQQKSSQAPKLLFHYYDKDFNNEADTPDNFQSRRPNTSFCFLDIRSPGLGDTAMYLCATSTFNTGGNTEAFFGQGTRLTVV.

V is TRBV5-6 and J is TRBJ1-5; 7 positions agree with TRBD1. The length of the CDR3 is 16 residues. Unmatched junction bases numbered 14, after V lost 4 bases and J lost 7 bases. Germline V gene data show CDR1 as SGHDT and CDR2 as YYEEEE. CDR3 loop: CASSPYRGGSEQPQHF. The CDR3 nucleotides are TGTGCCAGCAGCCCCTACAGGGGAGGTTCAGAGCAGCCCCAGCATTTT.

This chain connects TRBV6-4 to TRBJ1-5, with TRBD1 as a possible D gene (6 bases). This CDR3 contains 14 residues. Germline CDR1 reads MRHNA; CDR2 reads SNTAGT. V shed 11 bases and J shed 4 bases, with 18 bases lying between them. Here the CDR3 reads CAGNVTDRNQPQHF. The CDR3 nucleotides read TGTGCCGGCAACGTTACTGACAGGAATCAGCCCCAGCATTTT.

The chain has TRBV5-1 and TRBJ1-5; TRBD1 might be the D (6 bases). Germline loops: CDR1 SGHRS, CDR2 YFSETQ. This CDR3 comprises 15 residues. The V and J ends lost 0 bases and 5 bases respectively, with 12 bases between them. This chain's CDR3 is CASSLAGGVDQPQHF. The CDR3 nucleotides are TGCGCCAGCAGCTTGGCGGGGGGCGTTGATCAGCCCCAGCATTTT.

V and J are TRBV6-1 and TRBJ2-2; 13 bases map to TRBD2. Trimming removed 4 bases from V and 3 bases from J; junction bases left unmatched: 5. Germline V gene lookup returns CDR1 MNHNS and CDR2 SASEGT. The CDR3 sequence is 17 residues long. CDR3 sequence (DNA): TGTGCCAGCAGTGGGGGGACTAGCGGGACCTACACCGGGGAGCTGTTTTTT. Its translation: CASSGGTSGTYTGELFF.

The chain combines TRBV6-5 with TRBJ2-5; 11 bases match TRBD2. V was clipped by 2 bases and J by 4 bases; unmatched bases: 6. The CDR3 is made up of 16 amino acids. Germline V gives CDR1 MNHEY, CDR2 SVGAGI. CDR3: CASSYRGLAGGETQYF. The CDR3 region has the DNA TGTGCCAGCAGTTACCGAGGACTAGCGGGTGGAGAGACCCAGTACTTC.